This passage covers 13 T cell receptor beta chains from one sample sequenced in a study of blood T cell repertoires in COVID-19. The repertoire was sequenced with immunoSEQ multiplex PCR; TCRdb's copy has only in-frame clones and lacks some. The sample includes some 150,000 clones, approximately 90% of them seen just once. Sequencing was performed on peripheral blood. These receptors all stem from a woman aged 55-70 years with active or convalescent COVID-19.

CDR3 protein: CASSLASRRGVDIQYF. The CDR3, as DNA: TGTGCCAGCAGCTTAGCGTCAAGGCGGGGGGTTGACATTCAGTACTTC. The chain combines TRBV7-2 with TRBJ2-4; 8 positions agree with TRBD2. V shed 0 bases, J shed 8 bases, and the junction held 9 bases outside the gene matches. Germline V gene sequence: CDR1 SGHTA, CDR2 FQGNSA. The CDR3 contains 16 residues.

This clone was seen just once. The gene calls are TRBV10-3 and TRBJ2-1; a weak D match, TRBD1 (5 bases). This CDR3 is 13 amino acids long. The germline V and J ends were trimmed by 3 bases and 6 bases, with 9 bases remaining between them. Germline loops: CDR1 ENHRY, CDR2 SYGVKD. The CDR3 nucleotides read TGTGCCATCAGTGACGGACATGTCAATGAGCAGTTCTTC. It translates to CAISDGHVNEQFF.

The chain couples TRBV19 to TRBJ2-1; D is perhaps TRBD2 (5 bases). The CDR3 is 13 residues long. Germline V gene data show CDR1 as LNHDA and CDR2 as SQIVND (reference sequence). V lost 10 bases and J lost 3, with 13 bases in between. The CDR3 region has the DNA TGTGCCACCACCGGGATTTACTACAATGAGCAGTTCTTC. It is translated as CATTGIYYNEQFF. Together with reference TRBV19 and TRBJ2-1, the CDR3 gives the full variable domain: DGGITQSPKYLFRKEGQNVTLSCEQNLNHDAMYWYRQDPGQGLRLIYYSQIVNDFQKGDIAEGYSVSREKKESFPLTVTSAQKNPTAFYLCATTGIYYNEQFFGPGTRLTVL.

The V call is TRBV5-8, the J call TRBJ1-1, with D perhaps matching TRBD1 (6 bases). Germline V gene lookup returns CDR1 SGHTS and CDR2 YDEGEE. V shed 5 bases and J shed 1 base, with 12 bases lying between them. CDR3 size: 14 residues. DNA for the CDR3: TGTGCCAGCAGAATCCTGACAGGGAACACTGAAGCTTTCTTT. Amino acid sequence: CASRILTGNTEAFF. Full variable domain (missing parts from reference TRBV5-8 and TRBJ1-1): EAGVTQSPTHLIKTRGQQATLRCSPISGHTSVYWYQQALGLGLQFLLWYDEGEERNRGNFPPRFSGRQFPNYSSELNVNALELEDSALYLCASRILTGNTEAFFGQGTRLTVV.

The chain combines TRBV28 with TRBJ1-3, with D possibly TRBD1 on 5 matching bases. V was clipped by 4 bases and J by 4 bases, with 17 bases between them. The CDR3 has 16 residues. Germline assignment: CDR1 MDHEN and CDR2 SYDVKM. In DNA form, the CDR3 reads TGTGCCAGCAGTTCAGGGTTTACGTTCTCGGGAAACACCATATATTTT. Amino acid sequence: CASSSGFTFSGNTIYF. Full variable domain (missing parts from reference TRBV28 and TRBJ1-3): DVKVTQSSRYLVKRTGEKVFLECVQDMDHENMFWYRQDPGLGLRLIYFSYDVKMKEKGDIPEGYSVSREKKERFSLILESASTNQTSMYLCASSSGFTFSGNTIYFGEGSWLTVV.

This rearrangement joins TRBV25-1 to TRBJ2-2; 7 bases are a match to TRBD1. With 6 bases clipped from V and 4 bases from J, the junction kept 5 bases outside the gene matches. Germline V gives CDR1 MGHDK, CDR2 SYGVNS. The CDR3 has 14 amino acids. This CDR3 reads CASSRQGRTGELFF. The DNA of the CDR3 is TGTGCCAGCAGCCGACAGGGTCGCACCGGGGAGCTGTTTTTT. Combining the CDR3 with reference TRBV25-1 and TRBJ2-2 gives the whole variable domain EADIYQTPRYLVIGTGKKITLECSQTMGHDKMYWYQQDPGMELHLIHYSYGVNSTEKGDLSSESTVSRIRTEHFPLTLESARPSHTSQYLCASSRQGRTGELFFGEGSRLTVL.

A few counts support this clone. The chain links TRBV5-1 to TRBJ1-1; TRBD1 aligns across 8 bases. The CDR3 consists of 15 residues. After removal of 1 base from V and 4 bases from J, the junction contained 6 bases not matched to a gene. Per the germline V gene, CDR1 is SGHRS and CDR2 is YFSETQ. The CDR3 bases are TGCGCCAGCAGCTTGTTGGGACAGGACTCCACTGAAGCTTTCTTT. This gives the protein CASSLLGQDSTEAFF.

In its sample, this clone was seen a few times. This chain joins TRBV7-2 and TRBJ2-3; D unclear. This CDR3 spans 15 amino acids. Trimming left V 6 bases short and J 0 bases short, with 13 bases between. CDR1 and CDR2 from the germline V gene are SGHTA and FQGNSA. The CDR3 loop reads CASSLSLVSTDTQYF. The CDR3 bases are TGTGCCAGCAGTTTATCTCTAGTCAGCACAGATACGCAGTATTTT.

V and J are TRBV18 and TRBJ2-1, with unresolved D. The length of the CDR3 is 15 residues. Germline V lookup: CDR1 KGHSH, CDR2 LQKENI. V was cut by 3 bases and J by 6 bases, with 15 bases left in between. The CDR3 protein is CASSPEFDIVNEQFF. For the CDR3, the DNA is TGTGCCAGCTCACCCGAGTTCGACATCGTCAATGAGCAGTTCTTC.

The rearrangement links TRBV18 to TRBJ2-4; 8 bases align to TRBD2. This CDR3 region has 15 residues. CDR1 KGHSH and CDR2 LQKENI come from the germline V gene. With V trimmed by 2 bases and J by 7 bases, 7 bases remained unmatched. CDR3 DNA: TGTGCCAGCTCACCAACTCGGGGGGGCAGGAACATTCAGTACTTC. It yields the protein CASSPTRGGRNIQYF.

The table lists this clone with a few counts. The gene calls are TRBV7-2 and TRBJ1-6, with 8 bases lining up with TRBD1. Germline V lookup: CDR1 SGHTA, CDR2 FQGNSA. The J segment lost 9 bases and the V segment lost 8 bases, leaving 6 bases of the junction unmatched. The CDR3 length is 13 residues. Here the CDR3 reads CASGGQASSPLHF. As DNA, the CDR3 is TGTGCCAGCGGGGGACAGGCGAGTTCACCCCTCCACTTT.

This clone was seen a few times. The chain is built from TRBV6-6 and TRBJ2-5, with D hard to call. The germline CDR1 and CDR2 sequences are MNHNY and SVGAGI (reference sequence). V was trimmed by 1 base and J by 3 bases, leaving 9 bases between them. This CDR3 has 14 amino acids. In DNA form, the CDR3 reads TGTGCCAGCAGTTACTGGGCCGACAAAGAGACCCAGTACTTC. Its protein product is CASSYWADKETQYF.

CDR3 nucleotides: TGCGCCAGCAGCCTGGGACAGATGAAAAGTAACTATGGCTACACCTTC. This sequence encodes CASSLGQMKSNYGYTF. The J gene is TRBJ1-2, the V gene TRBV5-1; 7 positions match TRBD1. V was clipped by 4 bases and J by 1 base; unmatched bases: 10. The CDR3 contains 16 residues. Germline V lookup: CDR1 SGHRS, CDR2 YFSETQ.